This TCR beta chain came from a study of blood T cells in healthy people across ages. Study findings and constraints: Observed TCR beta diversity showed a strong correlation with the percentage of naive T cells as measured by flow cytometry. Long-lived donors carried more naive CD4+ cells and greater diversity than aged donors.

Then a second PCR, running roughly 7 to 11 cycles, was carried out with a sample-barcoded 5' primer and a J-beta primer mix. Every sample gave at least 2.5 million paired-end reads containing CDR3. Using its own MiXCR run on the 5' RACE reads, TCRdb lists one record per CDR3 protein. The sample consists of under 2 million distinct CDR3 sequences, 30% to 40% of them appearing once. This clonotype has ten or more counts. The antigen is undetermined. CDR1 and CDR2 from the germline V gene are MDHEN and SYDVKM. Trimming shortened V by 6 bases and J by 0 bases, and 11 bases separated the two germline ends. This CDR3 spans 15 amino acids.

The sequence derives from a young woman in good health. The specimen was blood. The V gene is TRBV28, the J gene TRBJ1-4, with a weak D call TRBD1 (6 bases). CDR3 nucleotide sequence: TGTGCCAGCAGCCGAGCAGGGGCAACTAATGAAAAACTGTTTTTT. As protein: CASSRAGATNEKLFF. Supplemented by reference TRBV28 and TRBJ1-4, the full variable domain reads DVKVTQSSRYLVKRTGEKVFLECVQDMDHENMFWYRQDPGLGLRLIYFSYDVKMKEKGDIPEGYSVSREKKERFSLILESASTNQTSMYLCASSRAGATNEKLFFGSGTQLSVL.